This TCR beta chain emerged from a study of T cells in Graves' hyperthyroidism and ophthalmopathy. Whole-study results and caveats: A model built on 13 V-J features separated ophthalmopathy from stable hyperthyroidism.

If no ophthalmopathy progression occurred within 18 months, Graves' hyperthyroidism was stable. Orbital computed tomography and thyroid ultrasound, together with serum TRAb and thyroxine and clinical symptoms, were used for diagnoses. V was trimmed by 4 bases and J by 0 bases, leaving 11 bases between them. This CDR3 contains 15 residues. CDR1 LGHDT and CDR2 YNNKEL come from the germline V gene (reference sequence). There are many counts of this clonotype. What it binds is unknown. TCR beta CDR3 region amplification was performed from RNA transcripts. The HTBI primer set was used in a first-round RT-PCR of the TCR CDR3. Via MiXCR, TCRdb re-called the multiplex PCR reads, giving one row per CDR3 protein. The top ten hold about 7% of the sample, which has a few hundred thousand distinct CDR3 sequences, roughly 14% seen once.

The sample was blood. This TCR came from a woman in her twenties or thirties with Graves' hyperthyroidism. This sequence joins TRBV3-1 and TRBJ2-3, with D tentatively TRBD2 (6 bases). CDR3 bases: TGTGCCAGCAGCCTGTCTAGCGTTAGCACAGATACGCAGTATTTT. Amino acids: CASSLSSVSTDTQYF.